The clone carrying this TCR beta chain was detected only once. CDR3 size: 11 residues. The V end lost 4 bases, the J end lost 5 bases, and 5 bases lay between the germline ends. Germline CDR1 is MGHDK and CDR2 is SYGVNS. This sample was taken from a study of T cell changes during pregnancy in multiple sclerosis. Produced via immunoSEQ multiplex PCR; TCRdb's table is partial and in-frame only. The sample lists some 13,000 clones; roughly 86% were seen once. The receptor comes from a female donor in good health, enrolled as a control in a pregnancy study. The specimen comprised CD8+ T cells from peripheral blood mononuclear cells, sampled in the second trimester of pregnancy. The V gene is TRBV25-1, the J gene TRBJ1-2; possible D gene TRBD1, 5 bases. The CDR3 region is CASSGTYGYTF. The CDR3 DNA is TGTGCCAGCAGTGGGACATATGGCTACACCTTC.